This TCR beta chain was found in a study of shared clonotypes between healthy human individuals (dated by TCRdb to the early 2020s). Describing the broader study: The cohort included a few men and a couple of women between 18 and 49 years of age. For each donor, three plates each were used for CD4 naive and CD4 memory, two plates were used for CD8 naive, and one plate was used for CD8 memory. Each donor's leukapheresis produced roughly between about 0.9 and 9.5 billion PBMCs. To increase sequencing depth and limit assay-specific biases, different laboratories used diverse techniques to prepare libraries and sequence TCR repertoires. To estimate repertoire size and how much clonotypes are shared between individuals, the study performed deep sequencing of blood TCR repertoires from a handful of healthy adults.

Details on this clone: The antigen it binds to is not known. There are no base qualities to consult, and no much larger clone falls within one base.

The paper as a whole reports these results and caveats: Pairwise subsampling indicated that sequencing depth was expected to affect the degree of clonotype sharing among donors. Rarefaction of sorted-subset datasets indicated incomplete sequencing despite the large sequencing depth. Because the study included only a small number of donors, the genetic and exposure-history diversity represented was limited. About 5% of naive CD4, roughly 3.6% of naive CD8, approximately 2% of memory CD4, and 0.4% of memory CD8 clonotypes were shared across several donors. Higher generation probabilities were observed for clonotypes shared by all four sorted-subset donors than for non-shared clonotypes. Estimated clonotype richness was generally larger for naive than for memory subsets. Only blood was sampled, and tissue TCR repertoires likely differ from those in blood.

Donors were healthy HIV-negative adults with no recently reported acute infections or vaccinations. Every donor was a Caucasian adult residing in Nashville, Tennessee, USA. Magnetic negative selection was used to enrich CD4+ T cells, after which naive cells were positively selected on CD45RA and the negative fraction became the memory subset. Blood was obtained by leukapheresis, after which PBMCs were separated by Ficoll-Histopaque density gradient centrifugation and cryopreserved in liquid nitrogen vapor phase. Analytical flow cytometry was used to check the purity and quantity of every magnetically sorted T cell population. Each sorted fraction had its genomic DNA isolated and then quantified by UV absorbance on a Nanodrop 2000c. Using the deep immunoSEQ assay, TCR CDR3 regions were amplified from genomic DNA by multiplex PCR. Extracted genomic DNA from each cell subset was spread evenly across all wells of several immunoSEQ 96-well plates, with each plate serving as a replicate. For sorted subsets, each replicate PCR was loaded with 200 to 250 ng genomic DNA, equivalent to 25,000 to 35,000 T cell genomes. The purified libraries were quantified using a Qubit 3.0 fluorometer, sized with a Bioanalyzer 2100, and then quantified again using the KAPA Library Quantification kit. Every immunoSEQ 96-well plate was sequenced on a separate single-read 150-cycle Illumina NextSeq 550 flow cell. In the authors' own workflow: The immunoSEQ output contained only junctional sequences without quality scores, so filtering could not match that applied to full-length reads. Sequences were annotated with PyIR, a Python wrapper for IgBLAST v1.9, using IMGT germline references to assign V/J genes and CDR3. Reads were removed for weak V/J assignments (E-value above 1e-6), missing CDR3, stop codons, out-of-frame junctions, or ambiguous translated residues. A V3J clonotype was defined by an identical inferred V gene, J gene, and CDR3 amino acid sequence. To compute the percentage overlap between repertoires, the number of shared unique clonotypes was divided by the size of the smaller repertoire. Three approaches were used to assess repertoire richness: RTK rarefaction, the Chao1 estimator, and Recon v2.1 estimates of unobserved clonotypes. OLGA was used to compute generation probabilities for all TCRbeta clonotypes that the gDNA method yielded from several donors. This is the immuneACCESS table as TCRdb keeps it, with only in-frame sequences that have V and J called. A part of the clones is gone; compared with another copy, unresolved V genes explain less than half, and the rest is unexplained. The D gene and trimming were derived from the DNA, and the V and J assignments and clone size from that table. The sample table holds 2 million to 2.5 million clones, of which around 92% were seen once. The ten largest account for approximately 0.39% of the sample.

From cysteine to phenylalanine, the CDR3 is 17 amino acids long. Solely the CDR3 DNA is kept, with 51 bases framed from the first base. V is cut by 1 base and J by 0 bases, and the space between the germline ends is 16 bases. CDR1 and CDR2, per the germline V gene, are MGHRA and YSYEKL. The specimen was naive CD4+ T cells from PBMCs. The cell subset or site label of this sample denotes: CD45RA+ positively selected. The chain is made from TRBV4-1 and TRBJ2-7; no D gene can be assigned with confidence. This clonotype was sampled from a man younger than 35 in good health. Some clones in this sample may be carry-over from other donors' samples. The CDR3 here reads CASSQAVPVGRSYEQYF. The DNA sequence reads TGCGCCAGCAGCCAAGCCGTTCCGGTGGGCCGCTCCTACGAGCAGTACTTC.